One and the same sample provided the 2 T cell receptor beta chains below, sequenced in a study of TIL therapy for anti-PD-1-resistant metastatic lung cancer. The time point here: pre-treatment sample, taken before nivolumab and TIL therapy. The libraries were made with immunoSEQ v3. The data were produced by immunoSEQ multiplex PCR, yet TCRdb's version contains in-frame clones alone and is incomplete. This sample has 50,000 to 70,000 clones, with 80% to 90% found just once. This sample comprised blood, obtained at baseline. These receptors were taken from a person between 30 and 80 years old with non-small cell lung cancer.

V is TRBV6-2 or TRBV6-3 and J is TRBJ2-1, with D perhaps being TRBD1 or TRBD2 (7 bases each). The length of the CDR3 is 16 residues. The germline gives CDR1 MNHEY, CDR2 SVGEGT. Trimming pared 5 bases from V and 4 bases from J, leaving 18 bases between. CDR3 bases: TGTGCCAGCAGTGACCAGGGGGGGAGGCATTACAATGAGCAGTTCTTC. Translated: CASSDQGGRHYNEQFF.

The chain is built from TRBV12-3 or TRBV12-4 and TRBJ1-2; TRBD1 matches at 7 bases. The trim removed 6 bases at V and 6 bases at J, leaving 7 bases unmatched. CDR3 length: 13 amino acids. CDR3 in amino acids: CASRPTGEDGYTF. In DNA, the CDR3 is TGTGCCAGCAGACCAACAGGGGAGGATGGCTACACCTTC.